The sequence of this TCR beta chain was determined in a study of beta chain features in type 1 diabetes. Every donor had blood drawn once into heparin, approximately 120 mL on average. Of the isolated RNA, all was reverse transcribed, and so the sequenced material was expressed TCRB transcripts. Read counts averaged approximately 3.5 million for samples of naive, central memory and regulatory T cells. Repertoires were generated with immunoSEQ multiplex PCR, while TCRdb's copy carries only in-frame clones and drops some. Here the sample spans under 950,000 clones, roughly a sixth being singletons. This CDR3 comprises 12 residues. With 3 bases removed from V and 8 bases from J, the gap between germline ends came to 5 bases. Germline-derived CDR1 and CDR2 are SEHNR and FQNEAQ (reference sequence).

This TCR derives from a woman between 18 and 29 years old in good health. The material sequenced was naive CD4+ T cells from blood. The V call is TRBV7-9, the J call TRBJ1-6, with D hard to call. CDR3 loop: CASSLEYSPLHF. CDR3 DNA sequence: TGTGCCAGCAGCTTGGAGTATTCACCCCTCCACTTT.